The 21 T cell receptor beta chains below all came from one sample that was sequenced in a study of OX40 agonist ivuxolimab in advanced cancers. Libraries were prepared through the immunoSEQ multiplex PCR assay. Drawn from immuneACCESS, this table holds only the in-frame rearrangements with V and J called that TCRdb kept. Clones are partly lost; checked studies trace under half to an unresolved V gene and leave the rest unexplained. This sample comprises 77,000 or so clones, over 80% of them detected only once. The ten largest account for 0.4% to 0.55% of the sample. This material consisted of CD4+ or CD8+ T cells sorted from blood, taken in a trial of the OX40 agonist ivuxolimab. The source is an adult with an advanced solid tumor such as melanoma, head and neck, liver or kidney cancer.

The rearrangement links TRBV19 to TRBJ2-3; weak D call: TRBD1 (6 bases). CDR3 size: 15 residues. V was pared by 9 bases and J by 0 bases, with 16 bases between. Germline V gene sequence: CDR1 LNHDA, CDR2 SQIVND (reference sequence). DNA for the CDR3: TGTGCCAGCCTGCCTCCGGGACATAGCACAGATACGCAGTATTTT. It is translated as CASLPPGHSTDTQYF. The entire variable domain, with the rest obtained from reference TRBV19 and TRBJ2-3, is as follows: DGGITQSPKYLFRKEGQNVTLSCEQNLNHDAMYWYRQDPGQGLRLIYYSQIVNDFQKGDIAEGYSVSREKKESFPLTVTSAQKNPTAFYLCASLPPGHSTDTQYFGPGTRLTVL.

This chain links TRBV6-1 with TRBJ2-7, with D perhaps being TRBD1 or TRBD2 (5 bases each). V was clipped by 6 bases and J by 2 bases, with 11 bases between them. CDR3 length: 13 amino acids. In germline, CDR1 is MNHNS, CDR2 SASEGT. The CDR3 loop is CASRTGATYEQYF. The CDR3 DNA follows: TGTGCCAGCAGAACCGGGGCTACCTACGAGCAGTACTTC.

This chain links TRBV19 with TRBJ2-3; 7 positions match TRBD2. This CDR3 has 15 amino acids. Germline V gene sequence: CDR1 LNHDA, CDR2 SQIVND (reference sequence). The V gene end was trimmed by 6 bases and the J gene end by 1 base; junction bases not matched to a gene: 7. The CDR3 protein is CASRISGSRTDTQYF. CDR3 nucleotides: TGTGCCAGTAGGATTAGCGGGTCTCGCACAGATACGCAGTATTTT.

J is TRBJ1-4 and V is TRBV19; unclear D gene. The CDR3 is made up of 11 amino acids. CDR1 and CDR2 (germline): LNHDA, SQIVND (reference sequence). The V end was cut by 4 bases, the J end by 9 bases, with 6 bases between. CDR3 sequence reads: CASSRGQKLFF. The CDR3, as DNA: TGTGCCAGTAGTAGAGGGCAAAAACTGTTTTTT.

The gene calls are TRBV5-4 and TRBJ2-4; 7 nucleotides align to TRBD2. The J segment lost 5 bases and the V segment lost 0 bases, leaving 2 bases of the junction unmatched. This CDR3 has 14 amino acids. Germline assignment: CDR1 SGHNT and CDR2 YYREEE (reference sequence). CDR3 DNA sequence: TGTGCCAGCAGCTTGGGCGGGAGTGAAAACATTCAGTACTTC. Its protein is CASSLGGSENIQYF.

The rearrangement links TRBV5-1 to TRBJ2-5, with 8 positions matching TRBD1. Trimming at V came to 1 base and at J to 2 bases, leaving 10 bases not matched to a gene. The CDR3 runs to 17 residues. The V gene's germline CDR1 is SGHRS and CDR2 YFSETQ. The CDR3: CASSLTPRGRWQETQYF. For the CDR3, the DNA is TGCGCCAGCAGCTTGACCCCCAGGGGGCGGTGGCAAGAGACCCAGTACTTC.

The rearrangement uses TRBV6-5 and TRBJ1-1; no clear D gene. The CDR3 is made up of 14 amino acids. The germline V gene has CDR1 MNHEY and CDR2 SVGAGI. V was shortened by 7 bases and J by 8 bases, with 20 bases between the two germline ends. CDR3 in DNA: TGTGCCAGCATCGGAGGACTCGGCGTGGGCGAAGCTTTCTTT. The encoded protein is CASIGGLGVGEAFF.

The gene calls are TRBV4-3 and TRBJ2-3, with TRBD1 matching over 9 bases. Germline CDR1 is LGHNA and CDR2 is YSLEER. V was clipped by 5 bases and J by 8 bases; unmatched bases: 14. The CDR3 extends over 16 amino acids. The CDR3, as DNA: TGCGCCAGCAGCATCGGGACAGGGTTCCAGCTCGGTACGCAGTATTTT. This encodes CASSIGTGFQLGTQYF.

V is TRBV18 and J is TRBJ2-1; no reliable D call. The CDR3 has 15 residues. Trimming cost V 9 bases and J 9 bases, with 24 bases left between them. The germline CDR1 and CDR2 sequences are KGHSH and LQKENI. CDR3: CASLTSTVMDSEQFF. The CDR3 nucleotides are TGTGCCAGTCTCACCTCCACGGTGATGGATAGTGAGCAGTTCTTC.

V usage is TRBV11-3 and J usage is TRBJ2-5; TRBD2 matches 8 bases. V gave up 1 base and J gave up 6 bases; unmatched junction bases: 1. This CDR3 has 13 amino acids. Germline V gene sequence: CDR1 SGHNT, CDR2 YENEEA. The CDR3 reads CASSLGTSKTQYF. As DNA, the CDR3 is TGTGCCAGCAGCTTAGGGACTAGCAAGACCCAGTACTTC.

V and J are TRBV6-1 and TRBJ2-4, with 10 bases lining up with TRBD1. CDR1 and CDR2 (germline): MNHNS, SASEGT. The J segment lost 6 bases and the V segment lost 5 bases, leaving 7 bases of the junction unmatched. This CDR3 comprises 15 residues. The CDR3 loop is CASSTGTGVLNIQYF. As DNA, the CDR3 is TGTGCCAGCAGTACCGGGACAGGGGTCTTAAACATTCAGTACTTC.

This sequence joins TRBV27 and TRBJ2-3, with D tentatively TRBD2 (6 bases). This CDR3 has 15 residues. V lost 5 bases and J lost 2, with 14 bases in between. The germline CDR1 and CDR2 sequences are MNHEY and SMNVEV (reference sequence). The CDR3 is CASSLPGLPTDTQYF. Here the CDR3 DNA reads TGTGCCAGCAGTCTACCGGGACTGCCCACAGATACGCAGTATTTT.

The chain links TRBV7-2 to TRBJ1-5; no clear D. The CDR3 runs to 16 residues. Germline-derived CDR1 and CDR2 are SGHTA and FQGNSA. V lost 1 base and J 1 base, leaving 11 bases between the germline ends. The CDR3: CASSLGAKGSNQPQHF. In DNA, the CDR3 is TGTGCCAGCAGCTTAGGTGCCAAGGGAAGCAATCAGCCCCAGCATTTT.

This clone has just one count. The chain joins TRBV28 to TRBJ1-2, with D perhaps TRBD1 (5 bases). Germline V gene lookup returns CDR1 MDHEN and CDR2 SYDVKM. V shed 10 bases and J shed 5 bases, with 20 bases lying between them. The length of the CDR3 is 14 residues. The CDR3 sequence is CATRAPGRTYGYTF. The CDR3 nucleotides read TGTGCCACCAGAGCCCCGGGACGGACTTATGGCTACACCTTC.

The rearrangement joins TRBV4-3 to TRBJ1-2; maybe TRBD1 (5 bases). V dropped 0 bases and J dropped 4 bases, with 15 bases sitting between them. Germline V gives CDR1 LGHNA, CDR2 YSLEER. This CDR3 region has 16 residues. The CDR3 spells CASSQELGVGPYGYTF. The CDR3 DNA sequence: TGCGCCAGCAGCCAAGAGTTGGGGGTGGGTCCCTATGGCTACACCTTC.

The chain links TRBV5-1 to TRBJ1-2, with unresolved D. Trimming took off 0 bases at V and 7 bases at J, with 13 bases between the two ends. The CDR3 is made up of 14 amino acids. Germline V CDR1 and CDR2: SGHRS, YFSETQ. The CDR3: CASSLAPGGSGYTF. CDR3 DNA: TGCGCCAGCAGCTTGGCCCCCGGAGGGTCTGGCTACACCTTC.

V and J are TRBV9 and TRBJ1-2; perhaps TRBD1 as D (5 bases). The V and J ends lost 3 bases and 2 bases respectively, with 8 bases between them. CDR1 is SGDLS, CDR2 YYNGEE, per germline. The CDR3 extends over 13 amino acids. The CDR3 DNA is TGTGCCAGCAGCGCGGGGGAGAACTATGGCTACACCTTC. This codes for CASSAGENYGYTF.

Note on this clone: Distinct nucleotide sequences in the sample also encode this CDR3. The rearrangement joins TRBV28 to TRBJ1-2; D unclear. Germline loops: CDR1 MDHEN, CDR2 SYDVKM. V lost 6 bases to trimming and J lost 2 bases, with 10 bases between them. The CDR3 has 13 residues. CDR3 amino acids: CASSLGGNYGYTF. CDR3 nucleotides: TGTGCCAGCAGCCTCGGAGGGAACTATGGCTACACCTTC.

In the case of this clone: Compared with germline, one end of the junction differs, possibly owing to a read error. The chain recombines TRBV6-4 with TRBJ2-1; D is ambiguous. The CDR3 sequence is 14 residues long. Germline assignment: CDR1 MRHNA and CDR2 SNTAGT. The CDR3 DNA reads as TGTGCCAGCAGTTACTCGAGGAACTACAATGAGCGGTTCTTC. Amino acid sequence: CASSYSRNYNERFF.

The CDR3 nucleotides are TGTGCCAGCAGCCTAGGACCCTCTAATGAGCAGTACTTC. This sequence encodes CASSLGPSNEQYF. The gene calls are TRBV7-9 and TRBJ2-7; D call uncertain. From germline, CDR1 is SEHNR and CDR2 FQNEAQ (reference sequence). Trimming left V 5 bases short and J 7 bases short, with 15 bases between. This CDR3 has 13 residues.

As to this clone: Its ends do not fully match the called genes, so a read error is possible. This CDR3 reads CASSLGGTSGTEETQYF. The CDR3, as DNA: TGCGCCAGCAGTTTGGGGGGGACTAGCGGGACTGAAGAGACCCAGTACTTC. The rearrangement uses TRBV5-1 and TRBJ2-5; TRBD2 matches 13 bases. The germline V gene has CDR1 SGHRS and CDR2 YFSETQ. This CDR3 region has 17 residues. Based on the CDR3 plus reference TRBV5-1 and TRBJ2-5, the full variable domain is KAGVTQTPRYLIKTRGQQVTLSCSPISGHRSVSWYQQTPGQGLQFLFEYFSETQRNKGNFPGRFSGRQFSNSRSEMNVSTLELGDSALYLCASSLGGTSGTEETQYFGPGTRLLVL.